A selection of T cell receptor beta chains follows, all from one sample in a study of T-cell reconstitution after alpha-beta-depleted transplantation in children. Using its own MiXCR run on the PCR reads, TCRdb lists one record per CDR3 protein. This sample yields some 830,000 distinct CDR3 sequences, of which around 17% are seen a single time; around 4.5% belongs to the top ten. The starting material was PBMCs, mostly from graft donor cells, obtained 360 days after TCRalphabeta/CD19-depleted stem cell transplant. The receptors stem from a male patient younger than 18 who had a stem cell transplant for acute lymphoblastic leukemia, so the T cells may come from the graft donor. Both conserved end residues are part of each CDR3. The order of the fields is V gene, clone size, D gene, J gene, CDR3 DNA, CDR3 protein. D genes are given only for firm matches. Clone size, where shown, is once, few, many, or a class for clones that have expanded.

V: TRBV4-1
size: .
D: .
J: TRBJ1-4
DNA: TGCGCCAGCAGCGATGGGGAAACGGCAACTAATGAAAAACTGTTTTTT
CDR3: CASSDGETATNEKLFF

V: TRBV14
size: few
D: .
J: TRBJ2-7
DNA: TGTGCCAGCAGCCAAGATCTCCAGGCCGCCTACGAGCAGTACTTC
CDR3: CASSQDLQAAYEQYF

V: TRBV30
size: .
D: .
J: TRBJ2-7
DNA: TGTGCCTGGGGCGGCGGCTCCTACGAGCAGTACTTC
CDR3: CAWGGGSYEQYF

V: TRBV6-2/TRBV6-3
size: .
D: TRBD2
J: TRBJ2-1
DNA: TGTGCCAGCAGCCCCCTAGGACTAGTGTATGACAATGAGCAGTTCTTC
CDR3: CASSPLGLVYDNEQFF

V: TRBV5-1
size: many
D: .
J: TRBJ2-7
DNA: TGCGCCAGCAGTTTCACGGGGCCTCCGTACTCCTACGAGCAGTACTTC
CDR3: CASSFTGPPYSYEQYF

V: TRBV5-1
size: few
D: .
J: TRBJ2-5
DNA: TGCGCCAGCAGCTTTGCAATTACTAAGGAGACCCAGTACTTC
CDR3: CASSFAITKETQYF

V: TRBV9
size: .
D: .
J: TRBJ1-6
DNA: TGTGCCAGCAGCGTAGACAGACAGGCGGCTAATTCACCCCTCCACTTT
CDR3: CASSVDRQAANSPLHF

V: TRBV4-1
size: .
D: .
J: TRBJ1-3
DNA: TGCGCCAGCAGCCAAGATCCCAGCGCCTCTGGAAACACCATATATTTT
CDR3: CASSQDPSASGNTIYF

V: TRBV29-1
size: .
D: .
J: TRBJ2-7
DNA: TGCAGCGTTCGACCCCATCGGAACCCCTACGAGCAGTACTTC
CDR3: CSVRPHRNPYEQYF

V: TRBV20-1
size: .
D: .
J: TRBJ2-2
DNA: TGCAGTGCTAAGCCTATAGCCGCACCGAACACCGGGGAGCTGTTTTTT
CDR3: CSAKPIAAPNTGELFF

V: TRBV20-1
size: .
D: .
J: TRBJ1-1
DNA: TGCAGTGCCGACACCCAGGGTCTGAACACTGAAGCTTTCTTT
CDR3: CSADTQGLNTEAFF

V: TRBV6-1
size: few
D: .
J: TRBJ2-6
DNA: TGTGCCAGCAGTGACCCAGACTGGGCCAACGTCCTGACTTTC
CDR3: CASSDPDWANVLTF

V: TRBV27
size: .
D: .
J: TRBJ2-5
DNA: TGTGCCAGCAGTCCCCGGAGGAGGGGAGAGACCCAGTACTTC
CDR3: CASSPRRRGETQYF

V: TRBV14
size: few
D: .
J: TRBJ2-1
DNA: TGTGCCAGCAGCCAATTTCGGATGGCGTACAATGAGCAGTTCTTC
CDR3: CASSQFRMAYNEQFF

V: TRBV18
size: .
D: .
J: TRBJ1-1
DNA: TGTGCCAGCTCACCTGAGTTGGTCGCTGAAGCTTTCTTT
CDR3: CASSPELVAEAFF

V: TRBV6-1
size: few
D: TRBD2
J: TRBJ2-2
DNA: TGTGCCAGCAGCTGGGGAAAAGGGACTAGCGGGGGGGCGCACGGGGAGCTGTTTTTT
CDR3: CASSWGKGTSGGAHGELFF

V: TRBV2
size: few
D: .
J: TRBJ2-1
DNA: TGTGCCAGCAGTGGGCCCTCTAGGCTGGGGGAGCAGTTCTTC
CDR3: CASSGPSRLGEQFF

V: TRBV15
size: .
D: .
J: TRBJ1-4
DNA: TGTGCCACCACCGGGGACCGCCTGAGGAATGAAAAACTGTTTTTT
CDR3: CATTGDRLRNEKLFF

V: TRBV5-1
size: few
D: .
J: TRBJ2-7
DNA: TGCGCCAGCAGCCTGGGGGTCGGGCCTCTTCGTCACGAGCAGTACTTC
CDR3: CASSLGVGPLRHEQYF

V: TRBV7-3
size: .
D: TRBD2
J: TRBJ2-1
DNA: TGTGCCAGCAGCCCCAGCTTAGCGGGAGTTCCCAGCAATGAGCAGTTCTTC
CDR3: CASSPSLAGVPSNEQFF

V: TRBV4-1
size: many
D: TRBD2
J: TRBJ2-1
DNA: TGCGCCAGCAGCCCCGGGACTAGGACCGATGAGCAGTTCTTC
CDR3: CASSPGTRTDEQFF

V: TRBV27
size: .
D: TRBD2
J: TRBJ2-7
DNA: TGTGCCAGCAGTTTCGACGGGACTAGCGGTAACTACGAGCAGTACTTC
CDR3: CASSFDGTSGNYEQYF

V: TRBV13
size: many
D: TRBD1
J: TRBJ2-7
DNA: TGTGCCAGCAGCACGGGACAGGGGATCTACGAGCAGTACTTC
CDR3: CASSTGQGIYEQYF

V: TRBV28
size: .
D: .
J: TRBJ2-2
DNA: TGTGCCAGCAGTTTCCCCGGCAGCGTGAACACCGGGGAGCTGTTTTTT
CDR3: CASSFPGSVNTGELFF

V: TRBV7-6
size: few
D: .
J: TRBJ2-1
DNA: TGTGCCAGCGGTAGCGTTTACAATGAGCAGTTCTTC
CDR3: CASGSVYNEQFF

V: TRBV27
size: few
D: TRBD1
J: TRBJ1-1
DNA: TGTGCCAGCAGCCGGACAGGGGGCAGGACTGAAGCTTTCTTT
CDR3: CASSRTGGRTEAFF

V: TRBV3-1
size: .
D: TRBD1
J: TRBJ2-2
DNA: TGTGCCAGCAGCCAATCTAGGGGGCAGCTGTTTTTT
CDR3: CASSQSRGQLFF

V: TRBV5-1
size: .
D: .
J: TRBJ2-1
DNA: TGCGCCAGTCAGGGACTGGATTCATACAATGAGCAGTTCTTC
CDR3: CASQGLDSYNEQFF

V: TRBV7-6
size: .
D: TRBD1
J: TRBJ1-4
DNA: TGTGCCAGCAGCTTACAGACAGGGGTTCGTGAAAAACTGTTTTTT
CDR3: CASSLQTGVREKLFF

V: TRBV5-1
size: few
D: .
J: TRBJ2-1
DNA: TGCGCCAGCAGCTTTGAGGCGACTTGGTACAATGAGCAGTTCTTC
CDR3: CASSFEATWYNEQFF

V: TRBV27
size: .
D: TRBD2
J: TRBJ2-7
DNA: TGTGCCAGCAGTTTATCCCTAAGCGGGAGCTTCCACAACGAGCAGTACTTC
CDR3: CASSLSLSGSFHNEQYF

V: TRBV4-1
size: few
D: TRBD1
J: TRBJ2-3
DNA: TGCGCCAGCAGCCAAGATCCCAAGGGGACAGCCACAGATACGCAGTATTTT
CDR3: CASSQDPKGTATDTQYF

V: TRBV9
size: few
D: .
J: TRBJ2-1
DNA: TGTGCCAGCAGCGTAGGTGGCTGGAAATGGGGCGAGCAGTTCTTC
CDR3: CASSVGGWKWGEQFF

V: TRBV20-1
size: .
D: .
J: TRBJ2-7
DNA: TGCAGTGCTAGAGATCGAAACAGGGACGAGCAGTACTTC
CDR3: CSARDRNRDEQYF

V: TRBV18
size: .
D: .
J: TRBJ1-1
DNA: TGTGCCAGCTCGATGACAGGACTGAACACTGAAGCTTTCTTT
CDR3: CASSMTGLNTEAFF

V: TRBV12-3/TRBV12-4
size: .
D: .
J: TRBJ2-1
DNA: TGTGCCAGCAGTCTCCCCGGGACGCCGCTCCACAATGAGCAGTTCTTC
CDR3: CASSLPGTPLHNEQFF

V: TRBV11-2
size: few
D: TRBD1
J: TRBJ1-3
DNA: TGTGCCAGCAGCCCCCGGGACAGGGGGTCCCGCTCTGGAAACACCATATATTTT
CDR3: CASSPRDRGSRSGNTIYF

V: TRBV12-3/TRBV12-4
size: many
D: TRBD1
J: TRBJ2-5
DNA: TGTGCCAGCAGTTGGACTCCGACAGGGCAAGAGACCCAGTACTTC
CDR3: CASSWTPTGQETQYF

V: TRBV5-1
size: many
D: TRBD2
J: TRBJ2-3
DNA: TGCGCCAGCAGCGGGGGACTAGCTAGCACAGATACGCAGTATTTT
CDR3: CASSGGLASTDTQYF

V: TRBV12-3/TRBV12-4
size: few
D: .
J: TRBJ2-1
DNA: TGTGCCAGCAGTTTCTCTAGACTACCCCCCTACAATGAGCAGTTCTTC
CDR3: CASSFSRLPPYNEQFF

V: TRBV18
size: few
D: .
J: TRBJ2-3
DNA: TGTGCCAGCTCACCCAACCGGGACCCCGTTCCAGATACGCAGTATTTT
CDR3: CASSPNRDPVPDTQYF

V: TRBV13
size: .
D: TRBD2
J: TRBJ2-7
DNA: TGTGCCAGCAGCTACGCTAGCGGACGCTCCTACGAGCAGTACTTC
CDR3: CASSYASGRSYEQYF

V: TRBV21-1
size: .
D: .
J: TRBJ2-5
DNA: TGTGCCAGCAGCAAAGTGAGGGGACAGGGAGAGACCCAGTACTTC
CDR3: CASSKVRGQGETQYF